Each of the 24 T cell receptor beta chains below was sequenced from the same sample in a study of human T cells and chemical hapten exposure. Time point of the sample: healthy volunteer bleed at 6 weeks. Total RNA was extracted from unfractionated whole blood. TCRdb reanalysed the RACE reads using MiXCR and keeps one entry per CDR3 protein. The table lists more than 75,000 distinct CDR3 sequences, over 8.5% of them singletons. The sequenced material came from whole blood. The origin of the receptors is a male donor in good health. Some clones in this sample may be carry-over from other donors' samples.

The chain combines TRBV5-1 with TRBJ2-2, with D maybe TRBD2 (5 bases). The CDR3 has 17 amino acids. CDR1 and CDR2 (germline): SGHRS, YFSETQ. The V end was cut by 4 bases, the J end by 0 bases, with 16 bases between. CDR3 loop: CASSPRLRASNTGELFF. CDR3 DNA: TGCGCCAGCAGCCCGCGTTTGCGGGCATCGAACACCGGGGAGCTGTTTTTT.

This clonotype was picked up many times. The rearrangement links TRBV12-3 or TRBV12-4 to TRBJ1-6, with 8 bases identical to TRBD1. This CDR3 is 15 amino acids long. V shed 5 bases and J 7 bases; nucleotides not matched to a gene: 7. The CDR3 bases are TGTGCCAGCAGTGACAGGGGCCGGTACAATTCACCCCTCCACTTT. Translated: CASSDRGRYNSPLHF.

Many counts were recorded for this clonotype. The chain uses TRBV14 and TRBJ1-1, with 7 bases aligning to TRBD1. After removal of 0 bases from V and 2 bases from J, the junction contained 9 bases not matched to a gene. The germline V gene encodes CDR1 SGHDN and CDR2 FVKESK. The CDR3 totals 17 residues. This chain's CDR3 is CASSQDGTGVGNTEAFF. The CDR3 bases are TGTGCCAGCAGCCAAGATGGCACAGGGGTGGGAAACACTGAAGCTTTCTTT.

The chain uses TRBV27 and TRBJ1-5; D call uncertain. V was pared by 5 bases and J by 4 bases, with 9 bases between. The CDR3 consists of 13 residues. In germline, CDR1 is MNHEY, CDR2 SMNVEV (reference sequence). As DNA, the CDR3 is TGTGCCAGCAGTCGCCTGGAAAATCAGCCCCAGCATTTT. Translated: CASSRLENQPQHF.

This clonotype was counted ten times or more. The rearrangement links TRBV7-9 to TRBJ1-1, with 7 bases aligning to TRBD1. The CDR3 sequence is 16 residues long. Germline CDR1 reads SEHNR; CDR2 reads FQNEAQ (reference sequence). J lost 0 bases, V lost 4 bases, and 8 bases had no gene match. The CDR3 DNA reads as TGTGCCAGCAGCTCAAACACAGGGGCCATGAACACTGAAGCTTTCTTT. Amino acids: CASSSNTGAMNTEAFF.

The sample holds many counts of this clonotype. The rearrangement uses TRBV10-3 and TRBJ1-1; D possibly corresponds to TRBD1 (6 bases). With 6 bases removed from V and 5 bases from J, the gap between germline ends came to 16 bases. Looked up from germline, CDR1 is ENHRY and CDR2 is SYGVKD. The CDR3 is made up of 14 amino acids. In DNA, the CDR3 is TGTGCCATCAGCCCCCGGGGGCGGGAGACTGAAGCTTTCTTT. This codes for CAISPRGRETEAFF.

The CDR3, as DNA: TGTGCCAGTACGGCTGGTCGGGGGAACACTGAAGCTTTCTTT. Protein sequence: CASTAGRGNTEAFF. The genes are TRBV6-6 and TRBJ1-1; D not resolved. Trimming took 9 bases from V and 1 from J, leaving 15 bases between them. The germline CDR1 and CDR2 sequences are MNHNY and SVGAGI (reference sequence). CDR3 length: 14 residues.

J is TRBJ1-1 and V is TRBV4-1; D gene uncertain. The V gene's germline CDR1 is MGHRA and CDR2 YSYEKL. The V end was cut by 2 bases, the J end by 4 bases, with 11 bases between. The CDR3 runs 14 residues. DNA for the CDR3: TGCGCCAGCAGCCAATCGAGCGGCAGCACTGAAGCTTTCTTT. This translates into CASSQSSGSTEAFF.

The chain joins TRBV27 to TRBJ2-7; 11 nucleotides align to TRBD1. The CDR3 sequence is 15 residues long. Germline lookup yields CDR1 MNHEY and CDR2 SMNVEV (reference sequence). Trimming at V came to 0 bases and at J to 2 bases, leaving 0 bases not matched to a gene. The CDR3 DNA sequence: TGTGCCAGCAGTTTATCGGGACAGGGGGCCTACGAGCAGTACTTC. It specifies CASSLSGQGAYEQYF.

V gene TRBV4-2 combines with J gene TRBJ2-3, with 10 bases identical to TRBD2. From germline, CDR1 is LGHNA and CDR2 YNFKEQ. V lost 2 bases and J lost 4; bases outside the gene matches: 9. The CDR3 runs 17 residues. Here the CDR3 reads CASSQSTSGTYPDTQYF. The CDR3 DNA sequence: TGTGCCAGCAGCCAAAGCACTAGCGGGACTTATCCAGATACGCAGTATTTT.

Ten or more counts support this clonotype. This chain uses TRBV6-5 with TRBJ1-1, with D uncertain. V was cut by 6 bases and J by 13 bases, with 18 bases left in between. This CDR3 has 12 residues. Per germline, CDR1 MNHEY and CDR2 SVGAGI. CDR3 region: CASSPGLSDVFF. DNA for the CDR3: TGTGCCAGCAGCCCTGGACTATCCGACGTTTTCTTT.

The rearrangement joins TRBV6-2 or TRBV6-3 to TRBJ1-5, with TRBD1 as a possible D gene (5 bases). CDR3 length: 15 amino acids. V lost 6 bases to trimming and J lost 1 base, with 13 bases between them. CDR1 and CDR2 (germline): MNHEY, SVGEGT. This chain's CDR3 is CASRLGGRSNQPQHF. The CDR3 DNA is TGTGCCAGCAGACTCGGGGGGAGAAGCAATCAGCCCCAGCATTTT.

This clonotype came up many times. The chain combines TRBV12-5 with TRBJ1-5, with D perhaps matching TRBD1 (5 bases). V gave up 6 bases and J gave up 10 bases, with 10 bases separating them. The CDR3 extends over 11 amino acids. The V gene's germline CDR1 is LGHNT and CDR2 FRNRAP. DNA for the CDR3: TGTGCTAGTGGGGGGGTCCGCCCCCAGCATTTT. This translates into CASGGVRPQHF.

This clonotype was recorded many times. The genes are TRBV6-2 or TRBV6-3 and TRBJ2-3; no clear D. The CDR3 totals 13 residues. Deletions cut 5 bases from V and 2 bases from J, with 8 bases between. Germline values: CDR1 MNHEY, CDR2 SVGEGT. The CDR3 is CASSQADTDTQYF. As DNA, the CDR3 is TGTGCCAGCAGTCAGGCTGACACAGATACGCAGTATTTT.

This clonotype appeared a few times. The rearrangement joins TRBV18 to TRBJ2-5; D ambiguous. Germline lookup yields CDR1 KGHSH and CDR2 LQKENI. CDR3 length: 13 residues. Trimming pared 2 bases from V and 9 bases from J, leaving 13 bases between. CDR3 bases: TGTGCCAGCTCACCAACCCAACCTGCGGCCCAGTACTTC. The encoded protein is CASSPTQPAAQYF.

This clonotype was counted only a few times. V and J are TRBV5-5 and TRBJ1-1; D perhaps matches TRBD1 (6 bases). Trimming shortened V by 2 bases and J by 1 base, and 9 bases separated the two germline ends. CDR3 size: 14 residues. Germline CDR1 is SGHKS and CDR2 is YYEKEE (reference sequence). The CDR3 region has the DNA TGTGCCAGCAGCTTTGGACAGAGGAACACTGAAGCTTTCTTT. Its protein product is CASSFGQRNTEAFF.

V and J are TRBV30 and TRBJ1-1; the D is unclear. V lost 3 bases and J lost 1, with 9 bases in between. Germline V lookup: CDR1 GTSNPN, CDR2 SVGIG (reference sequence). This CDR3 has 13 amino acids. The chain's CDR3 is CAWSLVENTEAFF. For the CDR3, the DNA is TGTGCCTGGAGCTTAGTAGAGAACACTGAAGCTTTCTTT. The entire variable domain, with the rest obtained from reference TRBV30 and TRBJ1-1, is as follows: SQTIHQWPATLVQPVGSPLSLECTVEGTSNPNLYWYRQAAGRGLQLLFYSVGIGQISSEVPQNLSASRPQDRQFILSSKKLLLSDSGFYLCAWSLVENTEAFFGQGTRLTVV.

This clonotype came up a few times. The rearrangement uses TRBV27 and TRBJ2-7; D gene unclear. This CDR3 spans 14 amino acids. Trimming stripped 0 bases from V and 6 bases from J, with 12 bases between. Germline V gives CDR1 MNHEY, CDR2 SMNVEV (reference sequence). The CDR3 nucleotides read TGTGCCAGCAGTTTATCGGGCCGCTTGGGCGAGCAGTACTTC. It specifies CASSLSGRLGEQYF.

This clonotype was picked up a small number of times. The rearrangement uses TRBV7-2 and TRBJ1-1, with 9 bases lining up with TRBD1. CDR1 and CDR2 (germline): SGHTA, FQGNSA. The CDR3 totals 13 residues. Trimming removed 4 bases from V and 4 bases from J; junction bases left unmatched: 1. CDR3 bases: TGTGCCAGCAGCTGGACAGGGGTCACTGAAGCTTTCTTT. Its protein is CASSWTGVTEAFF.

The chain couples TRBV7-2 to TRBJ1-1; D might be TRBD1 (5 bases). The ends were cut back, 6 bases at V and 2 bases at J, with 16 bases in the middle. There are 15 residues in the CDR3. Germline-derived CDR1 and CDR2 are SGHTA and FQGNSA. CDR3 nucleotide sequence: TGTGCCAGCAGGAGAGAGTTGGGGCTTAACACTGAAGCTTTCTTT. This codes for CASRRELGLNTEAFF.

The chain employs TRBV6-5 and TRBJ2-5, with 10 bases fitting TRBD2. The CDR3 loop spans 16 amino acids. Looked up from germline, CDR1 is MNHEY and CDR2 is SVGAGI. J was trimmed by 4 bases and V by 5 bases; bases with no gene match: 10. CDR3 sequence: CASSAPSGRARETQYF. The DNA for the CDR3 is TGTGCCAGCAGTGCACCAAGCGGGAGGGCCCGAGAGACCCAGTACTTC.

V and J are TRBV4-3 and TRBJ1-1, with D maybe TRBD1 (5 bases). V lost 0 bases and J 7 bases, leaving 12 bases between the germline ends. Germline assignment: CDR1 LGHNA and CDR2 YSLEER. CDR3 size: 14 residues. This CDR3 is CASSQEQVAGEAFF. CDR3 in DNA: TGCGCCAGCAGCCAAGAACAGGTGGCGGGTGAAGCTTTCTTT.

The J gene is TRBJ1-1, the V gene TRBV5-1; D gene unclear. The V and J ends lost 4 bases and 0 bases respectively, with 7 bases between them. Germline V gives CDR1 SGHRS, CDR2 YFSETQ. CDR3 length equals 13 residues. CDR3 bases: TGCGCCAGCAGCCCCGACGTGAACACTGAAGCTTTCTTT. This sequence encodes CASSPDVNTEAFF.

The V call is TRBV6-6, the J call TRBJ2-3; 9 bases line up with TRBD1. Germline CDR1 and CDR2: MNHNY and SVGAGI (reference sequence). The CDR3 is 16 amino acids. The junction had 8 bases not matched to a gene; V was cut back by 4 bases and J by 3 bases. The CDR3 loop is CASSSHSQGATDTQYF. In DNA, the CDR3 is TGTGCCAGCAGTTCCCATTCACAGGGGGCAACAGATACGCAGTATTTT.